This T cell receptor beta chain was documented in a study of blood T cells in healthy people across ages. The study, taken as a whole, reports: PBMCs went unsorted, and a conclusive naive versus antigen-experienced comparison was therefore prevented.

It was with a sample-barcoded 5' primer and a J-beta primer mix that a second PCR of roughly 7 to 12 cycles was run. Each CDR3 protein gets one entry after TCRdb re-called the 5' RACE reads with MiXCR. The sample lists fewer than 950,000 distinct CDR3 sequences; about 53% were seen once. About this clonotype itself: The antigen is undetermined.

The V gene's germline CDR1 is SGHTA and CDR2 FQGNSA. The CDR3 has 15 residues. The J segment lost 11 bases and the V segment lost 0 bases, leaving 8 bases of the junction unmatched. Total RNA extraction produced at least 5.5 micrograms (per sample) for the study. The chain joins TRBV7-2 to TRBJ2-5; TRBD2 aligns across 11 bases. The specimen was blood. The clonotype originates from a man aged 80 or over in good health. The DNA of the CDR3 is TGTGCCAGCAGCTTAGCTAGCGGGAGGGCCAATGAGCAGTACTTC. This codes for CASSLASGRANEQYF.